This entry is about one T cell receptor beta chain. Libraries were prepared by immunoSEQ multiplex PCR; TCRdb keeps only in-frame clonotypes and omits some of them. The data hold about 180,000 clones, with over 80% observed a single time. These data come from a study of blood T cell repertoires in COVID-19. Material for sequencing was peripheral blood. The receptor's source is a woman between 40 and 50 years old with COVID-19, enrolled during active disease.

The CDR3 nucleotides are TGTGCCAGCAGCGACAGGGGGTCTAAAACTGAAGCTTTCTTT. Amino acids: CASSDRGSKTEAFF. This chain joins TRBV16 and TRBJ1-1, with 9 bases fitting TRBD1. V shed 5 bases and J 5 bases; nucleotides not matched to a gene: 6. CDR1 and CDR2 (germline): KGHSY, FQNENV. CDR3 length: 14 amino acids.